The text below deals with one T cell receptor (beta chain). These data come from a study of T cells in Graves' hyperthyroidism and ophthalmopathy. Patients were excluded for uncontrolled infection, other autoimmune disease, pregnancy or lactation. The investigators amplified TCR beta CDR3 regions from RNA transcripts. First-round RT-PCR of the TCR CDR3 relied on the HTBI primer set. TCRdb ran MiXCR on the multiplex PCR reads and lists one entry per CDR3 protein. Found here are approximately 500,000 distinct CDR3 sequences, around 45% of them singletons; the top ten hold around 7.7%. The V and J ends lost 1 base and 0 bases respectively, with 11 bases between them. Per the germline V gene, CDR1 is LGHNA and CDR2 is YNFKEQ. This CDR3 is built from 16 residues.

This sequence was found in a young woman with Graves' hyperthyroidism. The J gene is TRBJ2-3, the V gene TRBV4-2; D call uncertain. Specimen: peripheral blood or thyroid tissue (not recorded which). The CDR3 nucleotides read TGTGCCAGCAGCCAAGGTCCAGCAGCTAGCACAGATACGCAGTATTTT. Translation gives CASSQGPAASTDTQYF.